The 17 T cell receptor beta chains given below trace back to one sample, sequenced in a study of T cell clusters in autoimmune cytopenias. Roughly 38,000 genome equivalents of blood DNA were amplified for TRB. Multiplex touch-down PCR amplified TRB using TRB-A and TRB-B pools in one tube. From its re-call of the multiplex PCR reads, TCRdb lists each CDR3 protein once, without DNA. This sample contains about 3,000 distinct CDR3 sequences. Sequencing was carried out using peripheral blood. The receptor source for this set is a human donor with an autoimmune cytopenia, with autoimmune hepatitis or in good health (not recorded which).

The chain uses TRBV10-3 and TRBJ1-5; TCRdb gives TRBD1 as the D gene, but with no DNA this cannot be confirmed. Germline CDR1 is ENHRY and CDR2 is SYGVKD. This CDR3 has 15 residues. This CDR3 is CAISAGQGERQPQHF.

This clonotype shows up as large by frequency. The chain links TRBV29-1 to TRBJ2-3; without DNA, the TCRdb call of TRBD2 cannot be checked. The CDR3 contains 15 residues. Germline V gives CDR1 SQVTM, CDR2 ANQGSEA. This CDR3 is CSVNGLAGPTDTQYF.

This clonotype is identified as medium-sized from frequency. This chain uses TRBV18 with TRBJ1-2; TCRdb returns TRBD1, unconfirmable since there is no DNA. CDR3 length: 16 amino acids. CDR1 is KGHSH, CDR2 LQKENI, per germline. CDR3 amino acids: CASSRAPGSDNYGYTF.

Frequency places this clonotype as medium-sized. This chain's CDR3 is CASRGLAGPLGREQYF. The chain combines TRBV6-1 with TRBJ2-7; checking the TCRdb D call of TRBD2 is not possible without DNA. The CDR3 consists of 16 residues. Germline-derived CDR1 and CDR2 are MNHNS and SASEGT.

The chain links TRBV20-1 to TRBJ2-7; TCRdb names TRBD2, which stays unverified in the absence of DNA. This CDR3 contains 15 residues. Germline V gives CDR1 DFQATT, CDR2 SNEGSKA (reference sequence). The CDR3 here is CSRSIGGGPPYEQYF.

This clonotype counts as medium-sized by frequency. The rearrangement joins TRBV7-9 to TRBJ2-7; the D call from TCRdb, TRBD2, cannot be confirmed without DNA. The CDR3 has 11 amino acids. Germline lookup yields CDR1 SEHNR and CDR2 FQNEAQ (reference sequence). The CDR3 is CASSLEGPQYF.

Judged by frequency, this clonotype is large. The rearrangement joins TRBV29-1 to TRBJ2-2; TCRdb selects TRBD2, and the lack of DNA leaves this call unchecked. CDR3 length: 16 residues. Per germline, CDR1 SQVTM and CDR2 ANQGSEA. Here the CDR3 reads CSVEGSTSGGVGELFF.

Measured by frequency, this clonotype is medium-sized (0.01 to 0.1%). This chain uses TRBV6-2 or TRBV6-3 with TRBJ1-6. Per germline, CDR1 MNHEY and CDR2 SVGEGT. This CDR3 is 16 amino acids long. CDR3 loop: CASSLQGNWNNSPLHF.

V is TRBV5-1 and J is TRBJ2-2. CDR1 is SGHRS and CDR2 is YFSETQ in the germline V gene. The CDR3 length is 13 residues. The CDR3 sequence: CASSLEVAGELFF. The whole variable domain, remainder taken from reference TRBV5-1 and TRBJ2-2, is KAGVTQTPRYLIKTRGQQVTLSCSPISGHRSVSWYQQTPGQGLQFLFEYFSETQRNKGNFPGRFSGRQFSNSRSEMNVSTLELGDSALYLCASSLEVAGELFFGEGSRLTVL.

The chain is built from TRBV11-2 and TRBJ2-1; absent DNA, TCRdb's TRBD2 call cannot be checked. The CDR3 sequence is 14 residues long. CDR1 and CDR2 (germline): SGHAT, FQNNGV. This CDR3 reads CASSLTAGTNEQFF.

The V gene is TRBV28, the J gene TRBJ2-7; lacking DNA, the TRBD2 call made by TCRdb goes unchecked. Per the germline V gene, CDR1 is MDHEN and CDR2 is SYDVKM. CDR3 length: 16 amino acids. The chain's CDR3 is CASSLSPIAEPYEQYF. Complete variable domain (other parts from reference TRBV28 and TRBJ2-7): DVKVTQSSRYLVKRTGEKVFLECVQDMDHENMFWYRQDPGLGLRLIYFSYDVKMKEKGDIPEGYSVSREKKERFSLILESASTNQTSMYLCASSLSPIAEPYEQYFGPGTRLTVT.

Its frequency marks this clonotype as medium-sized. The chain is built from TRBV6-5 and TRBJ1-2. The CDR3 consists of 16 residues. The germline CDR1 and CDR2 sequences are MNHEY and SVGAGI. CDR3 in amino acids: CASSYSIREKHYGYTF.

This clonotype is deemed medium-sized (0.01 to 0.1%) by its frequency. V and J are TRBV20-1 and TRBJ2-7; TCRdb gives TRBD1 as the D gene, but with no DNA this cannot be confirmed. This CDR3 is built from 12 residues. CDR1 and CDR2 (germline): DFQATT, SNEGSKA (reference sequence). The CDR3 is CSARVGTTEQYF.

CDR3 sequence reads: CATSDQPTGIYGYTF. The gene calls are TRBV24-1 and TRBJ1-2; TCRdb indicates TRBD1, and absent DNA this call remains unverified. CDR1 is KGHDR and CDR2 is SFDVKD in the germline V gene. This CDR3 region has 15 residues.

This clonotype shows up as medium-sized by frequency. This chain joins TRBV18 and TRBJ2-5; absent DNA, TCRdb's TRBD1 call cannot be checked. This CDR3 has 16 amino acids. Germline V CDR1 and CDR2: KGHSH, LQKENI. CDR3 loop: CASSPHRQGIRETQYF.

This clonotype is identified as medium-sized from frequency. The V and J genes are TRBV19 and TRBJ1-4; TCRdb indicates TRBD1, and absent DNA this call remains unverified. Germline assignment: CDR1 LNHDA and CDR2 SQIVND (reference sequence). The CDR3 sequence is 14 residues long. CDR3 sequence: CASSTTGAREKLFF.

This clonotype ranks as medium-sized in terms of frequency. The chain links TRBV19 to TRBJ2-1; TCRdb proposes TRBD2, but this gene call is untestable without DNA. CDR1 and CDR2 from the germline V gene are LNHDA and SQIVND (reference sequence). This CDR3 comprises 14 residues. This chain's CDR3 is CASSKREGRVEQFF.